The text below deals with one T cell receptor (beta chain). This entry belongs to a study of metastatic and nonmetastatic thyroid tumors. TCRdb reassembled clones from the PCR reads with MiXCR. Among about 19,000 clones listed, about 30% were seen once. None of the patients had undergone any treatment ahead of thyroid surgery. The length of the CDR3 is 16 residues. CDR1 and CDR2 (germline): MNHEY, SVGEGT. V lost 0 bases and J 0 bases, leaving 12 bases between the germline ends. This receptor was taken from a female donor with papillary thyroid cancer or a benign thyroid nodule (not recorded which). Some clones in this sample may be carry-over from other donors' samples. The source material was adjacent normal tissue. The chain uses TRBV6-2 or TRBV6-3 and TRBJ2-7; D is undetermined. DNA of the CDR3: TGTGCCAGCAGTTACTCGAGACTCCAACCCTCCTACGAGCAGTACTTC. Amino acids: CASSYSRLQPSYEQYF.